The rows below give T cell receptor beta chains drawn from one sample of a study of regulatory T cells in long-lasting Graves disease. TCRdb re-analysed the multiplex PCR reads in MiXCR, keeping a single row per CDR3 protein. The sample shows more than 350,000 distinct CDR3 sequences, about 15% of them seen only once. This sample also appeared in a second study, on T cells in Graves' hyperthyroidism and ophthalmopathy.

The sample in question was peripheral blood mononuclear cells (PBMCs), obtained at new diagnosis, from a patient treated with antithyroid drugs. These receptor sequences come from a woman aged 25-40 years with Graves disease. Both conserved end residues are part of each CDR3. Each record gives: clone size, J gene, V gene, D gene, CDR3 DNA, CDR3 protein. D genes are given only for firm matches. Some rows mark clone size as missing; the rest say once, few, many or name a class of expanded clone.

>-|TRBJ2-5|TRBV11-2|-
TGTGCCAGCAGCATCGTACAGGGATACCAAGAGACCCAGTACTTC
CASSIVQGYQETQYF
>-|TRBJ2-2|TRBV12-5|-
TGTGCTAGTGGTATTACGCCAGGGATTTCGAACACCGGGGAGCTGTTTTTT
CASGITPGISNTGELFF
>many|TRBJ2-3|TRBV15|-
TGTGCCACCACCGCTGAGAGGACGAGCACAGATACGCAGTATTTT
CATTAERTSTDTQYF
>-|TRBJ2-5|TRBV14|TRBD2
TGTGCCAGCAGCCAATTCGGCCAAAAGCGGGAGAAAGTGGAGACCCAGTACTTC
CASSQFGQKREKVETQYF
>many|TRBJ2-1|TRBV6-1|-
TGTGCCATCCAAGCAGGGGATGAGCAGTTCTTC
CAIQAGDEQFF
>many|TRBJ1-1|TRBV10-3|-
TGTGCCACAAGGGGGGAATGGATCGCTGAAGCTTTCTTT
CATRGEWIAEAFF
>-|TRBJ2-3|TRBV5-1|TRBD2
TGCGCCGGCAGCGGGGGACTAGCGGGAGGGCCATTGCAGTATTTT
CAGSGGLAGGPLQYF
>-|TRBJ2-1|TRBV11-1|TRBD2
TGTGCCAGCAGATCCGGGACTAGCGGGAGGTACCGGCAGTTCTTC
CASRSGTSGRYRQFF
>-|TRBJ1-6|TRBV27|-
TGTGCCAGCAGTTTAGGTTTTTACTCACCCCTCCACTTT
CASSLGFYSPLHF
>many|TRBJ2-3|TRBV4-1|-
TGCGCCAGCAGCCAAGAAGGGCGGACGCAGTATTTT
CASSQEGRTQYF
>many|TRBJ2-3|TRBV28|-
TGTGCCAGCAGTTTATGGAGCGGGCCGGACGGGGCCTCAGATACGCAGTATTTT
CASSLWSGPDGASDTQYF
>-|TRBJ1-5|TRBV6-2/TRBV6-3|-
TGTGCCAGCAGTGAATTGTTGACAGGTTATAGCAATCAGCCCCAGCATTTT
CASSELLTGYSNQPQHF
>many|TRBJ2-3|TRBV7-2|TRBD2
TGTGCCAGCAGCCCCGGGACTAGCGAAACAGATACGCAGTATTTT
CASSPGTSETDTQYF
>few|TRBJ1-3|TRBV19|-
TGTGCCACCAAGCGACAGGTCGACTCTGGAAACACCATATATTTT
CATKRQVDSGNTIYF
>few|TRBJ2-2|TRBV20-1|-
TGCAGTGCTGCCCCCGGACGGGACACCGGGGAGCTGTTTTTT
CSAAPGRDTGELFF
>few|TRBJ2-3|TRBV7-9|-
TGTGCCAGCAGCTTAAGCGCAGGCGCAGATACGCAGTATTTT
CASSLSAGADTQYF
>many|TRBJ1-1|TRBV7-9|-
TGTGCCAGCAGCCCCCGTGACAACATCATGAACACTGAAGCTTTCTTT
CASSPRDNIMNTEAFF
>once|TRBJ2-3|TRBV5-4|-
TGTGCCAGCAGCCCCGAGGGGCCAGATACGCAGTATTTT
CASSPEGPDTQYF
>many|TRBJ1-1|TRBV20-1|-
TGCAGTGCTCCGGACGGGCCTGAAGCTTTCTTT
CSAPDGPEAFF
>many|TRBJ1-1|TRBV3-1|-
TGTGCCAGCAGCCAAGTAGTGGCACAGGGTGAAGCTTTCTTT
CASSQVVAQGEAFF
>many|TRBJ2-7|TRBV18|TRBD1
TGTGCCAGCTCACCCCCGGGACAGGGGGCATACGAGCAGTACTTC
CASSPPGQGAYEQYF
>many|TRBJ2-5|TRBV30|-
TGTGCCTGGACGACAGGCCAAGAGACCCAGTACTTC
CAWTTGQETQYF
>few|TRBJ2-7|TRBV11-3|-
TGTGCCAGCAGCCAAAGGGGGGCACACGAGCAGTACTTC
CASSQRGAHEQYF
>many|TRBJ2-7|TRBV11-2|TRBD1
TGTGCCAGCAGCATCGGACAGGGGGCGGGCGAGCAGTACTTC
CASSIGQGAGEQYF
>many|TRBJ2-5|TRBV5-1|-
TGCGCCAGCAGCTTAAACCTGCTTGGACAGCGGTACCAAGAGACCCAGTACTTC
CASSLNLLGQRYQETQYF
>many|TRBJ2-2|TRBV3-1|-
TGTGCCAGCAGCCTACGCCGCGGGACCGGCACCGGGGAGCTGTTTTTT
CASSLRRGTGTGELFF
>many|TRBJ2-1|TRBV10-3|-
TGTGCCATCAGCCAAGGGGGGGAGGGACATTACTACAATGAGCAGTTCTTC
CAISQGGEGHYYNEQFF
>many|TRBJ2-7|TRBV11-1|TRBD1
TGTGCCAGCAGGGGGGACAGTTCGCAGACTTACGAGCAGTACTTC
CASRGDSSQTYEQYF